Listed here are 8 T cell receptor beta chains from one sample, sequenced in a study of T cell repertoires in ileal Crohn's disease. Sequencing used immunoSEQ multiplex PCR; TCRdb keeps in-frame clones, though not all of them. The table records several hundred clones, 95% of them present only once. The time point is: neoterminal ileum biopsy at postoperative endoscopy, about 6 months after surgery. The sample taken for sequencing was ileal tissue. These receptors originate from an adult with Crohn's disease.

The chain has TRBV2 and TRBJ2-7; 7 bases are a match to TRBD1. This CDR3 is built from 14 residues. CDR1 is SNHLY, CDR2 FYNNEI, per germline. V shed 8 bases, J shed 2 bases, and the junction held 9 bases outside the gene matches. The chain's CDR3 is CASLEGTAAYEQYF. As DNA, the CDR3 is TGTGCCAGCCTAGAAGGGACAGCAGCCTACGAGCAGTACTTC.

This chain links TRBV5-4 with TRBJ2-5; D uncertain. Trimming pared 4 bases from V and 5 bases from J, leaving 24 bases between. CDR3 size: 17 residues. The germline gives CDR1 SGHNT, CDR2 YYREEE (reference sequence). This chain's CDR3 is CASSPPKRERVGETQYF. CDR3 DNA: TGTGCCAGCAGCCCCCCTAAAAGGGAAAGGGTAGGGGAGACCCAGTACTTC.

The V gene is TRBV4-3, the J gene TRBJ2-1; TRBD1 is a possible D gene (5 bases). Germline CDR1 reads LGHNA; CDR2 reads YSLEER. The CDR3 length is 14 residues. V was shortened by 0 bases and J by 8 bases, with 11 bases between the two germline ends. The CDR3 DNA is TGCGCCAGCAGCCAAGACCAGGGCTGGTATGAGCAGTTCTTC. Encoded protein: CASSQDQGWYEQFF.

The V call is TRBV6-1, the J call TRBJ2-7, with 11 bases fitting TRBD1. Germline-derived CDR1 and CDR2 are MNHNS and SASEGT. The CDR3 is made up of 13 amino acids. With V trimmed by 10 bases and J by 7 bases, 9 bases remained unmatched. CDR3: CATADRGLREQYF. The CDR3 nucleotides are TGTGCCACCGCGGACAGGGGGCTAAGGGAGCAGTACTTC.

The chain carries TRBV30 and TRBJ2-5; D ambiguous. The CDR3 consists of 11 residues. The germline CDR1 and CDR2 sequences are GTSNPN and SVGIG (reference sequence). V lost 2 bases to trimming and J lost 2 bases, with 3 bases between them. CDR3 region: CAWSPQETQYF. CDR3 DNA sequence: TGTGCCTGGAGTCCTCAAGAGACCCAGTACTTC.

V gene TRBV9 combines with J gene TRBJ2-3; TRBD2 might be the D (5 bases). Trimming took off 3 bases at V and 2 bases at J, with 22 bases between the two ends. The germline V gene encodes CDR1 SGDLS and CDR2 YYNGEE. CDR3 length: 18 amino acids. CDR3 sequence: CASSGSRTEADHTDTQYF. CDR3 sequence (DNA): TGTGCCAGCAGCGGGAGTAGAACTGAAGCGGATCACACAGATACGCAGTATTTT. The full variable domain, with the rest looked up from reference TRBV9 and TRBJ2-3, is DSGVTQTPKHLITATGQRVTLRCSPRSGDLSVYWYQQSLDQGLQFLIQYYNGEERAKGNILERFSAQQFPDLHSELNLSSLELGDSALYFCASSGSRTEADHTDTQYFGPGTRLTVL.

The gene calls are TRBV30 and TRBJ2-1, with 11 bases identical to TRBD2. V lost 1 base, J lost 0 bases, and 11 bases stayed unmatched. CDR1 is GTSNPN and CDR2 is SVGIG in the germline V gene (reference sequence). The CDR3 is made up of 19 amino acids. In DNA, the CDR3 is TGTGCCTGGAGTGGACCGGGGACTAGCGGATGGAGCTCCTACAATGAGCAGTTCTTC. This codes for CAWSGPGTSGWSSYNEQFF.

The gene calls are TRBV19 and TRBJ2-5, with D maybe TRBD1 (6 bases). There are 13 residues in the CDR3. V lost 5 bases and J lost 7, with 14 bases in between. CDR1 and CDR2 from the germline V gene are LNHDA and SQIVND (reference sequence). The CDR3 bases are TGTGCCAGTAGTGGTGGGACATACGGGACCCAGTACTTC. Encoded protein: CASSGGTYGTQYF.